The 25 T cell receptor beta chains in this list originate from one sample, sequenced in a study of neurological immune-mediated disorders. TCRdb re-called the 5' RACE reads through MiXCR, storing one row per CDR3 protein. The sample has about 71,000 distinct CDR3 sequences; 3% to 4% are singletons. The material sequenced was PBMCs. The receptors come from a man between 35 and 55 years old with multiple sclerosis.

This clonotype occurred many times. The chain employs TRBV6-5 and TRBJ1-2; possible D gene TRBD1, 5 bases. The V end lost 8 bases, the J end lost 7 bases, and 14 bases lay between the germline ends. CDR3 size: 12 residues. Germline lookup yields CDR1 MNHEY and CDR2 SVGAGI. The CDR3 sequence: CASAPMGGGYTF. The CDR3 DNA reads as TGTGCCAGCGCTCCCATGGGGGGTGGCTACACCTTC.

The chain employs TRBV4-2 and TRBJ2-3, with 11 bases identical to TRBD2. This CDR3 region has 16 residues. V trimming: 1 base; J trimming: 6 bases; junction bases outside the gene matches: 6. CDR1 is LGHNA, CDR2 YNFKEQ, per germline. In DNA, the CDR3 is TGTGCCAGCAGCCAAGTAGCGGGGGGGTCCCCGGATACGCAGTATTTT. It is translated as CASSQVAGGSPDTQYF.

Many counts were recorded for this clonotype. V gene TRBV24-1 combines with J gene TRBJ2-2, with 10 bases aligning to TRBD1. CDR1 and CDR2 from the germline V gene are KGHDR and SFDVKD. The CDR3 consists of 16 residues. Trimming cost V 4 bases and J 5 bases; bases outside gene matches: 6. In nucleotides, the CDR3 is TGTGCCACCAGTGACCCGGGACAGGGGCCGACCGGGGAGCTGTTTTTT. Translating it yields CATSDPGQGPTGELFF.

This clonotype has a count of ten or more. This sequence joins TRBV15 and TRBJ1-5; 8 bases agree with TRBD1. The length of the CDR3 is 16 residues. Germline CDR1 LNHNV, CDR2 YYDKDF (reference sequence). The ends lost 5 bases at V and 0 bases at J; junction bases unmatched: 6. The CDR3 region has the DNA TGTGCCACCAGCCCGCGGACAGGGAATAGCAATCAGCCCCAGCATTTT. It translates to CATSPRTGNSNQPQHF.

The CDR3 loop is CASSLSSDGEKLFF. The CDR3 coding sequence is TGTGCCAGCAGCCTTAGCAGTGATGGGGAAAAACTGTTTTTT. The chain recombines TRBV3-1 with TRBJ1-4; the D is unclear. Per germline, CDR1 LGHDT and CDR2 YNNKEL (reference sequence). The CDR3 spans 14 residues. Between the trimmed V and J ends, which lost 4 bases and 8 bases, there was a span of 14 bases.

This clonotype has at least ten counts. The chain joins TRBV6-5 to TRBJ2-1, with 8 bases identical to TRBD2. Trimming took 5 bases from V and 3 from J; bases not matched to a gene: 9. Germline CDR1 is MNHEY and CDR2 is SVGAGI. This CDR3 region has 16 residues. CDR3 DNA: TGTGCCAGCAGTGCCGGGACTAGAAGAGGCTACAATGAGCAGTTCTTC. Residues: CASSAGTRRGYNEQFF.

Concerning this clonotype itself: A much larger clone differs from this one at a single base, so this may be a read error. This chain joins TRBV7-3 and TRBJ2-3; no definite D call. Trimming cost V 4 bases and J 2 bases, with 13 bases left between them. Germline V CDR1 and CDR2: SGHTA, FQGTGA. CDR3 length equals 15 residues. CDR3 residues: CASSYHQSFTDTQYF. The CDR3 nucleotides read TGTGCCAGCAGCTACCATCAGTCTTTCACAGATACGCAGTATTTT.

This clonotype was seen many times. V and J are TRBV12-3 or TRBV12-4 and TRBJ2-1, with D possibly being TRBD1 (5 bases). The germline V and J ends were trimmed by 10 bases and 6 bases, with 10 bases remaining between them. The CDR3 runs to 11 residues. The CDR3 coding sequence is TGTGCCATTCAACAGGCCAATGAGCAGTTCTTC. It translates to CAIQQANEQFF.

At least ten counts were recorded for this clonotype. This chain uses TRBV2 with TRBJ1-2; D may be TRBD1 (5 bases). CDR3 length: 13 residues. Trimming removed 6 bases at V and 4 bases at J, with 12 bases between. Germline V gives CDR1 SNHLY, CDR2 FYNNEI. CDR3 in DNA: TGTGCCAGCAGCGCTGACAGACTCTATGGCTACACCTTC. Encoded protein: CASSADRLYGYTF. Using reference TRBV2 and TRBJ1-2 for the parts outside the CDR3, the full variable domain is EPEVTQTPSHQVTQMGQEVILRCVPISNHLYFYWYRQILGQKVEFLVSFYNNEISEKSEIFDDQFSVERPDGSNFTLKIRSTKLEDSAMYFCASSADRLYGYTFGSGTRLTVV.

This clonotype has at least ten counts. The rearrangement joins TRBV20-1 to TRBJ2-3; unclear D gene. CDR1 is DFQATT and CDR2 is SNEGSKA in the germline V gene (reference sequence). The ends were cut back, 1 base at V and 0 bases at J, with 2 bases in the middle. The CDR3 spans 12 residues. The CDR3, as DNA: TGCAGTGCTAGAGGCAGCACAGATACGCAGTATTTT. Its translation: CSARGSTDTQYF.

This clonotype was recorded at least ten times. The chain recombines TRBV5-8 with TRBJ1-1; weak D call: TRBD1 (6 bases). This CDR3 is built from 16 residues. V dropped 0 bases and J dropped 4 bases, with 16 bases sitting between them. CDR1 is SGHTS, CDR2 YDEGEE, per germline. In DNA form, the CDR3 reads TGTGCCAGCAGCTTGGTTTTCGGGGGCCGAAGCACTGAAGCTTTCTTT. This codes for CASSLVFGGRSTEAFF. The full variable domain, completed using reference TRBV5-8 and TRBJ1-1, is EAGVTQSPTHLIKTRGQQATLRCSPISGHTSVYWYQQALGLGLQFLLWYDEGEERNRGNFPPRFSGRQFPNYSSELNVNALELEDSALYLCASSLVFGGRSTEAFFGQGTRLTVV.

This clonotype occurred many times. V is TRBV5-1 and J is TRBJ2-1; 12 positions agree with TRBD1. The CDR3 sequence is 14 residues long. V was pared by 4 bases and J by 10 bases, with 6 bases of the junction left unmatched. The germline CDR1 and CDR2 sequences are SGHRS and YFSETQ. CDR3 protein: CASSVGQGAWEQFF. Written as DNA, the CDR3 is TGCGCCAGCAGCGTGGGACAGGGGGCTTGGGAGCAGTTCTTC.

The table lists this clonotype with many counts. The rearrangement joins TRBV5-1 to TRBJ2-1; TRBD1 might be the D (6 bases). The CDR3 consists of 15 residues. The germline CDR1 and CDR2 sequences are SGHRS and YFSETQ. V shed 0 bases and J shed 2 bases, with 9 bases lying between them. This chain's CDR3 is CASSLEGVAYNEQFF. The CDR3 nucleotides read TGCGCCAGCAGCTTGGAGGGGGTGGCCTACAATGAGCAGTTCTTC.

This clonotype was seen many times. The CDR3 bases are TGTGCCAGCAGCCCCCCCGGGGCCGGGGAGCTGTTTTTT. Translated, it gives CASSPPGAGELFF. The V call is TRBV9, the J call TRBJ2-2, with D possibly TRBD2 on 5 matching bases. V was pared by 4 bases and J by 6 bases, with 10 bases between. CDR3 length: 13 residues. Germline CDR1 reads SGDLS; CDR2 reads YYNGEE.

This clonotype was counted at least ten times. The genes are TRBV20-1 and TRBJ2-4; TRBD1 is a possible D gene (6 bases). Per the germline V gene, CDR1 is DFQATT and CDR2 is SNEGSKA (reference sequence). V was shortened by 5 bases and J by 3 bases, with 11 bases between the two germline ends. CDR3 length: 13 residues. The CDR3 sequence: CSAGGLGKNIQYF. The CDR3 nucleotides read TGCAGTGCTGGGGGCTTGGGCAAAAACATTCAGTACTTC.

CDR3 nucleotides: TGTGCCATCAGTGACCAGGGTAGTGGGGGAACTGAAGCTTTCTTT. Translation gives CAISDQGSGGTEAFF. V is TRBV10-3 and J is TRBJ1-1; possibly TRBD1 for D (5 bases). Germline V CDR1 and CDR2: ENHRY, SYGVKD. The length of the CDR3 is 15 residues. V lost 3 bases and J lost 5, with 16 bases in between.

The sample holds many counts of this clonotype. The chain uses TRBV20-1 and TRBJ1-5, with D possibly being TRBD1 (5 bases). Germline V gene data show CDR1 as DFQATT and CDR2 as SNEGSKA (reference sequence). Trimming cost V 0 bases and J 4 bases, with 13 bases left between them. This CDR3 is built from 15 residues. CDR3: CSARDKYWGNQPQHF. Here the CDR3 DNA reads TGCAGTGCTAGAGATAAGTACTGGGGGAATCAGCCCCAGCATTTT.

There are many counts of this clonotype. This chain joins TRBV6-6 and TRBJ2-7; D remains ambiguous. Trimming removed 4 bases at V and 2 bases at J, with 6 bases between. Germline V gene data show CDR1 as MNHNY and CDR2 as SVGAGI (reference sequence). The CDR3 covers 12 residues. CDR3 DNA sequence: TGTGCCAGCAGTTCAGATGCCTACGAGCAGTACTTC. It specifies CASSSDAYEQYF.

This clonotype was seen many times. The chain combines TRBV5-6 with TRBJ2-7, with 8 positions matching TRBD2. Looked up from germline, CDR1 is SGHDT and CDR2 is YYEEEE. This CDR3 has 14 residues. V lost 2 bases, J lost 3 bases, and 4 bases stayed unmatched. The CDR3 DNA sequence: TGTGCCAGCAGCTTAGGCGGGAGGAACTACGAGCAGTACTTC. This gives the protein CASSLGGRNYEQYF.

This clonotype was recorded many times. The CDR3 is CATGLAGVRETQYF. CDR3 nucleotide sequence: TGTGCCACCGGACTAGCGGGGGTTCGGGAGACCCAGTACTTC. V gene TRBV10-3 combines with J gene TRBJ2-5; 13 bases agree with TRBD2. V shed 10 bases, J shed 5 bases, and the junction held 7 bases outside the gene matches. This CDR3 comprises 14 residues. Germline CDR1 is ENHRY and CDR2 is SYGVKD.

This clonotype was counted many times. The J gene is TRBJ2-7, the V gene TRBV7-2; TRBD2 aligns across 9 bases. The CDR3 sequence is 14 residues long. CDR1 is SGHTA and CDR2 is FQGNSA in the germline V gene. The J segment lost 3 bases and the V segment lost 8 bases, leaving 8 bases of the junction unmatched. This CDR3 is CASGLARDVYEQYF. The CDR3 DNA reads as TGTGCCAGCGGACTAGCGAGAGACGTCTACGAGCAGTACTTC.

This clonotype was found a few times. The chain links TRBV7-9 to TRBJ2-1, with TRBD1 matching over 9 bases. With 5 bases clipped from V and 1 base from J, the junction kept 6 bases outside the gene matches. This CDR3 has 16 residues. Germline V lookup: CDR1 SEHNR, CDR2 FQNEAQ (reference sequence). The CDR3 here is CASSAPGTGSYNEQFF. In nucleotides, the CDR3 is TGTGCCAGCAGCGCCCCCGGGACAGGGTCCTACAATGAGCAGTTCTTC.

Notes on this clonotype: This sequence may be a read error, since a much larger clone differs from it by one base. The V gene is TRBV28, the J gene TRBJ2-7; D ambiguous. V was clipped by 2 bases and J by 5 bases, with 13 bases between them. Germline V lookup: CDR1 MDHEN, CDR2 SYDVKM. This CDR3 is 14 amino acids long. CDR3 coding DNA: TGTGCCAGCAGTTTAGAAAAGCTAAGTGACGAGCAGTACTTC. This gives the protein CASSLEKLSDEQYF. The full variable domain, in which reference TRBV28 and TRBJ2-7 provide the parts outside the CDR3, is DVKVTQSSRYLVKRTGEKVFLECVQDMDHENMFWYRQDPGLGLRLIYFSYDVKMKEKGDIPEGYSVSREKKERFSLILESASTNQTSMYLCASSLEKLSDEQYFGPGTRLTVT.

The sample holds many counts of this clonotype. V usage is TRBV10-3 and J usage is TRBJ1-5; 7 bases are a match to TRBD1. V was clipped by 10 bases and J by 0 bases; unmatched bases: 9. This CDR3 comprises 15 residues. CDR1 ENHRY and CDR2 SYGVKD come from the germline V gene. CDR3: CATGGTENSNQPQHF. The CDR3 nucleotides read TGTGCCACGGGGGGGACAGAGAATAGCAATCAGCCCCAGCATTTT.

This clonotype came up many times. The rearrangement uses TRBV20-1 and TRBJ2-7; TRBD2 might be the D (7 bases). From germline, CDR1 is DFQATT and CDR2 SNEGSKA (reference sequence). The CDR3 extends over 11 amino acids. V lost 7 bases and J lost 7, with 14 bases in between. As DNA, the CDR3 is TGCAGTGTGAGAGGGGGGGAGGAGCAGTACTTC. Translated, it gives CSVRGGEEQYF.